This TCR beta chain originates from a study of T cell responses to AZD1222 COVID-19 vaccine. Study-level points and caveats: Clonal diversity was possibly underestimated; the donors were predominantly white British and more often female. Among those given AZD1222, only six were seropositive at baseline.

The CDR3 length is 15 residues. The V gene lost 9 bases and the J gene lost 3 bases, with 18 bases spanning the gap. Germline assignment: CDR1 SGHAT and CDR2 FQNNGV. In the case of this clone: The antigen remains undetermined.

Generated by immunoSEQ multiplex PCR, the TCRdb table keeps only in-frame clones and is missing some. The sample has some 160,000 clones, 80% to 95% seen once. The starting material was peripheral blood, obtained on day 0 of AZD1222 vaccination. The V call is TRBV11-2, the J call TRBJ2-4; a possible D gene is TRBD1 (7 bases). This sequence originates from an adult in good health. The CDR3 sequence is CASGGGGLGKNIQYF. The DNA for the CDR3 is TGTGCCAGTGGAGGGGGCGGTCTCGGCAAAAACATTCAGTACTTC.